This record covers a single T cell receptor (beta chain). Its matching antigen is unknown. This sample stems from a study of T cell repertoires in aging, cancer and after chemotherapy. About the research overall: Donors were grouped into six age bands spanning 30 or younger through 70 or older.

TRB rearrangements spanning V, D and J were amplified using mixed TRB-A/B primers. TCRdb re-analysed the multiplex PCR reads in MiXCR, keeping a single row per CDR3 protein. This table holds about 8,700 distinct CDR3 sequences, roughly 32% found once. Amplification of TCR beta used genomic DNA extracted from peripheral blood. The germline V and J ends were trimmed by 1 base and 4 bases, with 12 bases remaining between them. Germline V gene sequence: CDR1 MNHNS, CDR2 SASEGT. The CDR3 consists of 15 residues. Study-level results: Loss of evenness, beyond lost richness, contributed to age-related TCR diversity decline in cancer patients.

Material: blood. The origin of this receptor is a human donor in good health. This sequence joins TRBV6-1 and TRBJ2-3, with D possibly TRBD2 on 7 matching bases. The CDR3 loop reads CASSEVGGGADTQYF. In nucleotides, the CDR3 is TGTGCCAGCAGTGAAGTAGGGGGGGGGGCAGATACGCAGTATTTT.